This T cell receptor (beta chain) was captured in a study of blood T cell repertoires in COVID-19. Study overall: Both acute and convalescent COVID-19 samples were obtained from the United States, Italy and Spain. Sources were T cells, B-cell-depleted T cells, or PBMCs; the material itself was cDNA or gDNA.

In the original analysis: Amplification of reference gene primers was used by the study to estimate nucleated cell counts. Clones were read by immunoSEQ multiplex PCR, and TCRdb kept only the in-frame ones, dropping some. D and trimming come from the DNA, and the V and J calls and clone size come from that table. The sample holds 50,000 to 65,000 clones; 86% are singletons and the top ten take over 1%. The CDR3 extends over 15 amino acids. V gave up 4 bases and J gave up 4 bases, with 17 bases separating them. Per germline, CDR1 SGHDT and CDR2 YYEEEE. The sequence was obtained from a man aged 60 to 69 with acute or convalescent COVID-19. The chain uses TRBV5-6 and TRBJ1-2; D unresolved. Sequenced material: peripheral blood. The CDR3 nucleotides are TGTGCCAGCAGCCAAAAATATAGAGGTGGCTATGGCTACACCTTC. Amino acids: CASSQKYRGGYGYTF.